Shown below are 18 T cell receptor beta chains from a single sample sequenced in a study of blood T cells in healthy people across ages. A second about 7 to 12 cycle PCR used barcoded and J-beta primers. One entry per CDR3 protein, called by TCRdb with MiXCR from the 5' RACE reads. Of roughly 720,000 distinct CDR3 sequences detected, 53% appear once; the ten largest clones hold about 42%. The material sequenced was blood. The source is an older man in good health.

The chain combines TRBV14 with TRBJ1-4; D is undetermined. Germline CDR1 SGHDN, CDR2 FVKESK. V shed 1 base and J shed 8 bases, with 11 bases lying between them. This CDR3 is built from 14 residues. CDR3 protein: CASSQGVVGEKLFF. The CDR3 coding sequence is TGTGCCAGCAGCCAAGGAGTGGTCGGAGAAAAACTGTTTTTT.

This CDR3 is CASSLGQGQFF. Written as DNA, the CDR3 is TGTGCCAGCAGCTTAGGTCAGGGGCAGTTCTTC. The genes are TRBV7-9 and TRBJ2-1, with D possibly being TRBD1 (5 bases). The V gene lost 1 base and the J gene lost 12 bases, with 7 bases spanning the gap. Germline V gene sequence: CDR1 SEHNR, CDR2 FQNEAQ (reference sequence). This CDR3 has 11 residues.

The genes are TRBV3-1 and TRBJ1-2; D is uncertain. Trimming removed 2 bases from V and 4 bases from J, with 11 bases in between. The CDR3 runs 14 residues. Per germline, CDR1 LGHDT and CDR2 YNNKEL (reference sequence). CDR3 DNA sequence: TGTGCCAGCAGCCAACACGGACCCCCCTATGGCTACACCTTC. It codes for CASSQHGPPYGYTF. Supplemented by reference TRBV3-1 and TRBJ1-2, the full variable domain reads DTAVSQTPKYLVTQMGNDKSIKCEQNLGHDTMYWYKQDSKKFLKIMFSYNNKELIINETVPNRFSPKSPDKAHLNLHINSLELGDSAVYFCASSQHGPPYGYTFGSGTRLTVV.

There are a few counts of this clonotype. The V gene is TRBV20-1, the J gene TRBJ1-2; D not certain. This CDR3 has 14 amino acids. Germline CDR1 and CDR2: DFQATT and SNEGSKA (reference sequence). V was pared by 3 bases and J by 2 bases, with 13 bases between. In DNA, the CDR3 is TGCAGTGCTAGTACTGCGACCGCCAACTATGGCTACACCTTC. Protein product: CSASTATANYGYTF.

The V gene is TRBV20-1, the J gene TRBJ2-1, with 8 bases fitting TRBD2. Germline V CDR1 and CDR2: DFQATT, SNEGSKA (reference sequence). Trimming took 5 bases from V and 3 from J; bases not matched to a gene: 3. The CDR3 is 13 amino acids. As DNA, the CDR3 is TGCAGTGCTTCGACTAGCGTCTACAATGAGCAGTTCTTC. Protein sequence: CSASTSVYNEQFF.

The J gene is TRBJ1-2, the V gene TRBV4-1, with D hard to call. Deletions cut 0 bases from V and 8 bases from J, with 13 bases between. In germline, CDR1 is MGHRA, CDR2 YSYEKL. The CDR3 consists of 14 residues. The CDR3 bases are TGCGCCAGCAGCCAAGAAGGCCGGCCACGAGGCTACACCTTC. Translation gives CASSQEGRPRGYTF.

A few counts support this clonotype. This chain uses TRBV7-9 with TRBJ2-7; 8 bases align to TRBD1. Looked up from germline, CDR1 is SEHNR and CDR2 is FQNEAQ (reference sequence). J gave up 0 bases and V 5 bases, and 6 bases lay outside the gene matches. The CDR3 spans 15 residues. The CDR3: CASSPRDRSSYEQYF. The CDR3 bases are TGTGCCAGCAGCCCCCGGGACAGGAGCTCCTACGAGCAGTACTTC.

The V call is TRBV27, the J call TRBJ1-1; D not resolved. Germline V CDR1 and CDR2: MNHEY, SMNVEV (reference sequence). V was shortened by 0 bases and J by 3 bases, with 20 bases between the two germline ends. This CDR3 spans 18 amino acids. The chain's CDR3 is CASSLSARSGVSDTEAFF. DNA for the CDR3: TGTGCCAGCAGTTTATCGGCTCGGAGTGGGGTTAGCGACACTGAAGCTTTCTTT.

Notes on this clonotype: Germline and junction disagree at one end, which may indicate a read error. The chain carries TRBV3-1 and TRBJ2-3; TRBD2 matches 10 bases. The CDR3 totals 13 residues. Germline V gene sequence: CDR1 LGHDT, CDR2 YNNKEL (reference sequence). The CDR3 bases are TGTGCCAGCAGCCACCTAGCGGGAGATCCGCAGTATTTT. Protein sequence: CASSHLAGDPQYF.

The genes are TRBV3-1 and TRBJ1-1; tentative D call: TRBD1 (5 bases). The CDR3 is made up of 14 amino acids. The germline V gene encodes CDR1 LGHDT and CDR2 YNNKEL (reference sequence). V lost 1 base to trimming and J lost 1 base, with 7 bases between them. The DNA of the CDR3 is TGTGCCAGCAGCCAAGTGGGGACGAACACTGAAGCTTTCTTT. Its protein product is CASSQVGTNTEAFF. Full variable domain (missing parts from reference TRBV3-1 and TRBJ1-1): DTAVSQTPKYLVTQMGNDKSIKCEQNLGHDTMYWYKQDSKKFLKIMFSYNNKELIINETVPNRFSPKSPDKAHLNLHINSLELGDSAVYFCASSQVGTNTEAFFGQGTRLTVV.

The rearrangement uses TRBV20-1 and TRBJ2-1; unclear D gene. Trimming cost V 5 bases and J 9 bases, with 14 bases left between them. This CDR3 has 12 amino acids. Per the germline V gene, CDR1 is DFQATT and CDR2 is SNEGSKA (reference sequence). The CDR3 here is CSAGERRGEQFF. CDR3 nucleotide sequence: TGCAGTGCTGGGGAAAGGCGTGGTGAGCAGTTCTTC.

Only one count was recorded for this clonotype. This sequence joins TRBV20-1 and TRBJ2-7; D unresolved. The CDR3 extends over 16 amino acids. CDR1 is DFQATT, CDR2 SNEGSKA, per germline (reference sequence). The V end lost 0 bases, the J end lost 4 bases, and 19 bases lay between the germline ends. The CDR3 loop is CSARDGLVGRLYEQYF. As DNA, the CDR3 is TGCAGTGCTAGAGATGGCTTAGTCGGCAGGCTGTACGAGCAGTACTTC.

The genes are TRBV5-1 and TRBJ2-1; TRBD2 might be the D (6 bases). TRBJ2-7 matches the DNA end more closely, so the J call is doubtful. CDR3 length: 15 residues. Germline CDR1 and CDR2: SGHRS and YFSETQ. The CDR3 protein is CASSFEAGTYNEQYF. The CDR3 DNA reads TGCGCCAGCAGCTTCGAGGCAGGGACTTACAATGAACAGTACTTC.

The table lists this clonotype with a few counts. The V gene is TRBV29-1, the J gene TRBJ1-2, with 8 bases that match TRBD1. There are 14 residues in the CDR3. Trimming cost V 4 bases and J 2 bases; bases outside gene matches: 6. CDR1 is SQVTM, CDR2 ANQGSEA, per germline. Here the CDR3 reads CSVAGQDPNYGYTF. As DNA, the CDR3 is TGCAGCGTTGCGGGACAGGACCCCAACTATGGCTACACCTTC.

The chain employs TRBV7-3 and TRBJ1-2; D is uncertain. The V end was cut by 5 bases, the J end by 7 bases, with 14 bases between. The CDR3 consists of 13 residues. Germline V gene sequence: CDR1 SGHTA, CDR2 FQGTGA. In DNA form, the CDR3 reads TGTGCCAGCAGCCCGGACGGTCCGGGTGGCTACACCTTC. Amino acids: CASSPDGPGGYTF.

This clonotype has just one count. The chain carries TRBV11-2 and TRBJ2-4; D perhaps matches TRBD2 (7 bases). Near its end, the DNA agrees better with TRBJ2-5, so the J call may be wrong. The CDR3 sequence is 15 residues long. Germline values: CDR1 SGHAT, CDR2 FQNNGV. The CDR3, as DNA: TGTGCCAGCAGCTTTTACGGGGGGCTGGGGGAGACCCAGTACTTC. Its protein is CASSFYGGLGETQYF.

The CDR3 nucleotides read TGTGCCAGCAGTGAACAGGGGGGAGATCAGTACTTC. It codes for CASSEQGGDQYF. V gene TRBV6-1 combines with J gene TRBJ2-4, with D perhaps TRBD1 (7 bases). CDR1 MNHNS and CDR2 SASEGT come from the germline V gene. Trimming pared 2 bases from V and 12 bases from J, leaving 11 bases between. The CDR3 runs 12 residues.

This rearrangement joins TRBV5-1 to TRBJ2-1; 10 positions match TRBD2. Germline V CDR1 and CDR2: SGHRS, YFSETQ. The junction had 10 bases not matched to a gene; V was cut back by 4 bases and J by 9 bases. The CDR3 totals 15 residues. The CDR3 loop is CASSPGTSGTGEQFF. The CDR3 DNA reads as TGCGCCAGCAGCCCCGGCACTAGCGGGACTGGTGAGCAGTTCTTC.